These T cell receptor beta chains were read from a single sample in a study of CD8 T cells in Susac syndrome. A single record per CDR3 protein comes from TCRdb applying MiXCR to the immunoSEQ multiplex PCR reads. The sample has about 300,000 distinct CDR3 sequences, about 90% seen once. Material for sequencing was CD4+ T cells from PBMCs. The receptors derive from a human donor with multiple sclerosis. Each CDR3 is given with its conserved first and last residue. A D gene is named only where the DNA matches it firmly. Size is omitted from some rows. Given values are once, few, many or a class for expanded clones.

cdr3_nt: TGTGCCAGCAGCCTCGCCCGGGGGGGCCAGGGGACCCAGTACTTC; cdr3_aa: CASSLARGGQGTQYF; j_call: TRBJ2-5; clone_size: NA; d_call: TRBD2; v_call: TRBV4-2
cdr3_nt: TGCGCCAGCAGTGAGTCTAAGGGCGGGGCCCAGTACTTC; cdr3_aa: CASSESKGGAQYF; j_call: TRBJ2-5; clone_size: NA; d_call: NA; v_call: TRBV10-2
cdr3_nt: TGTGCCAGCAGCTTAGTAAGGGACAGGGAAAGGAATGAGCAGTTCTTC; cdr3_aa: CASSLVRDRERNEQFF; j_call: TRBJ2-1; clone_size: once; d_call: TRBD1; v_call: TRBV7-2
cdr3_nt: TGTGCCTGGAGTCTCCCTCCGGGGGGTAGGCAGTTCTTC; cdr3_aa: CAWSLPPGGRQFF; j_call: TRBJ2-1; clone_size: NA; d_call: TRBD2; v_call: TRBV30
cdr3_nt: TGTGCCAGCAGCGTAGGAGTCAGGAGGCAAGAGACCCAGTACTTC; cdr3_aa: CASSVGVRRQETQYF; j_call: TRBJ2-5; clone_size: NA; d_call: NA; v_call: TRBV9
cdr3_nt: TGCAGTGCTAGCGGGGGCCGCACAGATACGCAGTATTTT; cdr3_aa: CSASGGRTDTQYF; j_call: TRBJ2-3; clone_size: NA; d_call: NA; v_call: TRBV20-1
cdr3_nt: TGTGCCAGCAGTGAACTGACCTCGGGGAACCAGTACTTC; cdr3_aa: CASSELTSGNQYF; j_call: TRBJ2-5; clone_size: NA; d_call: NA; v_call: TRBV6-1
cdr3_nt: TGCAGTGCGATAGCGGGAGGGGTATCCAAAAACATTCAGTACTTC; cdr3_aa: CSAIAGGVSKNIQYF; j_call: TRBJ2-4; clone_size: NA; d_call: TRBD2; v_call: TRBV20-1
cdr3_nt: TGTGCCAGCAGCCGACGGATGCCAGATACGCAGTATTTT; cdr3_aa: CASSRRMPDTQYF; j_call: TRBJ2-3; clone_size: NA; d_call: NA; v_call: TRBV7-8
cdr3_nt: TGCAGCGTTGAAGTGCCGCGGCGGGAAGGTAGCACAGATACGCAGTATTTT; cdr3_aa: CSVEVPRREGSTDTQYF; j_call: TRBJ2-3; clone_size: NA; d_call: NA; v_call: TRBV29-1
cdr3_nt: TGTGCCAGCAGCTCCCCGACCGGGACCCCGGATACGCAGTATTTT; cdr3_aa: CASSSPTGTPDTQYF; j_call: TRBJ2-3; clone_size: NA; d_call: NA; v_call: TRBV7-3
cdr3_nt: TGTGCCAGCAGCCCGGTGAGGGGGGGCGGCTATGGCTACACCTTC; cdr3_aa: CASSPVRGGGYGYTF; j_call: TRBJ1-2; clone_size: once; d_call: NA; v_call: TRBV7-2
cdr3_nt: TGTGCCAGCAGCCAAGATCGGGCACAGGATAGGCGGTATTTT; cdr3_aa: CASSQDRAQDRRYF; j_call: TRBJ2-3; clone_size: NA; d_call: NA; v_call: TRBV3-1
cdr3_nt: TGCAGTGCTAGAGCTAGGACAGGGATCAATCAGCCCCAGCATTTT; cdr3_aa: CSARARTGINQPQHF; j_call: TRBJ1-5; clone_size: NA; d_call: TRBD1; v_call: TRBV20-1
cdr3_nt: TGTGCCAGCAGCGCCGCCGCAGGGGGGGCCAACGTCCTGACTTTC; cdr3_aa: CASSAAAGGANVLTF; j_call: TRBJ2-6; clone_size: NA; d_call: NA; v_call: TRBV7-3
cdr3_nt: TGTGCCAGCAGCTTAAGGGGACAGGTTTACACTGAAGCTTTCTTT; cdr3_aa: CASSLRGQVYTEAFF; j_call: TRBJ1-1; clone_size: NA; d_call: TRBD1; v_call: TRBV7-8
cdr3_nt: TGTGCCAGCAGCCAACGGACTAGCGGGGGGGGTAAAGGGAATGAGCAGTTCTTC; cdr3_aa: CASSQRTSGGGKGNEQFF; j_call: TRBJ2-1; clone_size: once; d_call: TRBD2; v_call: TRBV3-1
cdr3_nt: TGTGCCAGCAGCTTTGGGGTAGCGAAGAACACTGAAGCTTTCTTT; cdr3_aa: CASSFGVAKNTEAFF; j_call: TRBJ1-1; clone_size: NA; d_call: NA; v_call: TRBV13
cdr3_nt: TGCAGCGTTGAAGCCCAGGGACAGGGGATAACAGATACGCAGTATTTT; cdr3_aa: CSVEAQGQGITDTQYF; j_call: TRBJ2-3; clone_size: NA; d_call: TRBD1; v_call: TRBV29-1
cdr3_nt: TGTGCCAGCAGCTTTGGTCAGGCGGGGCCGGATACGCAGTATTTT; cdr3_aa: CASSFGQAGPDTQYF; j_call: TRBJ2-3; clone_size: NA; d_call: NA; v_call: TRBV7-2
cdr3_nt: TGTGCCAGCAGCTTGAGACAGGGCGCAGATACGCAGTATTTT; cdr3_aa: CASSLRQGADTQYF; j_call: TRBJ2-3; clone_size: NA; d_call: TRBD1; v_call: TRBV5-4
cdr3_nt: TGCAGCGTTGTCACTAGCCCATTACGGGAGACCCAGTACTTC; cdr3_aa: CSVVTSPLRETQYF; j_call: TRBJ2-5; clone_size: NA; d_call: NA; v_call: TRBV29-1
cdr3_nt: TGTGCCAGCGATGGGGAGGACACTGAAGCTTTCTTT; cdr3_aa: CASDGEDTEAFF; j_call: TRBJ1-1; clone_size: NA; d_call: NA; v_call: TRBV2
cdr3_nt: TGTGCCAGCAGTGTTAGGGGGGAGACCCAGTACTTC; cdr3_aa: CASSVRGETQYF; j_call: TRBJ2-5; clone_size: few; d_call: NA; v_call: TRBV2
cdr3_nt: TGTGCCGCGCAGGGAAGTCATGGAAACACCATATATTTT; cdr3_aa: CAAQGSHGNTIYF; j_call: TRBJ1-3; clone_size: NA; d_call: NA; v_call: TRBV6-5
cdr3_nt: TGTGCCAGCAGCCGTTCAGAGCTACAGAACACTGAAGCTTTCTTT; cdr3_aa: CASSRSELQNTEAFF; j_call: TRBJ1-1; clone_size: NA; d_call: NA; v_call: TRBV3-1
cdr3_nt: TGTGCCAGCAGTGAAGACAGGGGGCTAAGAAACAATGAGCAGTTCTTC; cdr3_aa: CASSEDRGLRNNEQFF; j_call: TRBJ2-1; clone_size: NA; d_call: TRBD1; v_call: TRBV25-1
cdr3_nt: TGTGCCAGCAGCCGGACCTGGGGAACCTACGAGCAGTACTTC; cdr3_aa: CASSRTWGTYEQYF; j_call: TRBJ2-7; clone_size: NA; d_call: NA; v_call: TRBV3-1